This entry lists 18 T cell receptor beta chains sequenced from one sample in a study of blood T cells in healthy people across ages. Primers used in a second PCR of about 6 to 11 cycles were a sample-barcoded 5' primer and a J-beta primer mix. From the 5' RACE reads, TCRdb called clonotypes with MiXCR, one entry per CDR3 protein. This sample has about 1.5 million distinct CDR3 sequences; less than 45% occur once, and the top ten carry less than 5%. Input material: blood. The source of these receptors is a woman between 18 and 30 years old in good health.

The chain employs TRBV20-1 and TRBJ1-2, with D uncertain. Trimming took 6 bases from V and 3 from J, leaving 20 bases between them. The CDR3 runs to 15 residues. Germline V CDR1 and CDR2: DFQATT, SNEGSKA (reference sequence). CDR3 protein: CSAPQRVERDYGYTF. The CDR3 nucleotides read TGCAGTGCACCCCAGAGGGTAGAAAGAGACTATGGCTACACCTTC.

This chain connects TRBV6-6 to TRBJ1-2, with 8 bases aligning to TRBD1. The CDR3 is 14 residues long. Germline assignment: CDR1 MNHNY and CDR2 SVGAGI (reference sequence). V lost 2 bases to trimming and J lost 3 bases; unmatched junction nucleotides: 2. The DNA for the CDR3 is TGTGCCAGCAGTTACGGACAGGGAGACTATGGCTACACCTTC. It is translated as CASSYGQGDYGYTF.

This clonotype was seen more than once but under ten times. Here the CDR3 DNA reads TGTGCCAGCAGCATGCGGAGGGCTCTAATTGAAGCTTTCTTT. Residues: CASSMRRALIEAFF. The chain uses TRBV12-3 or TRBV12-4 and TRBJ1-1; D is undetermined. The V end was cut by 6 bases, the J end by 7 bases, with 18 bases between. The CDR3 covers 14 residues.

The V and J genes are TRBV7-2 and TRBJ1-6, with TRBD1 identical over 9 bases. There are 16 residues in the CDR3. V lost 1 base to trimming and J lost 6 bases; unmatched junction nucleotides: 4. The germline V gene encodes CDR1 SGHTA and CDR2 FQGNSA. CDR3 coding DNA: TGTGCCAGCAGCTTAGGAGGGACAGGGTTTAATTCACCCCTCCACTTT. Amino acid sequence: CASSLGGTGFNSPLHF. Based on the CDR3 plus reference TRBV7-2 and TRBJ1-6, the full variable domain is GAGVSQSPSNKVTEKGKDVELRCDPISGHTALYWYRQSLGQGLEFLIYFQGNSAPDKSGLPSDRFSAERTGGSVSTLTIQRTQQEDSAVYLCASSLGGTGFNSPLHFGNGTRLTVT.

The chain carries TRBV29-1 and TRBJ1-1, with TRBD1 matching 8 bases. Germline-derived CDR1 and CDR2 are SQVTM and ANQGSEA. J gave up 6 bases and V 0 bases, and 6 bases lay outside the gene matches. The CDR3 is 14 amino acids. CDR3 sequence: CSVEEGQVSAEAFF. The CDR3 nucleotides are TGCAGCGTTGAAGAGGGACAGGTCTCGGCTGAAGCTTTCTTT.

This chain connects TRBV20-1 to TRBJ2-5; 10 bases are shared with TRBD1. The germline V gene encodes CDR1 DFQATT and CDR2 SNEGSKA (reference sequence). CDR3 size: 15 residues. Trimming cost V 2 bases and J 5 bases; bases outside gene matches: 8. The CDR3 DNA sequence: TGCAGTGCTAGAAGGGACAGGGGAATCGGGGAGACCCAGTACTTC. Its translation: CSARRDRGIGETQYF.

This clonotype was seen a handful of times. This chain connects TRBV15 to TRBJ1-4, with a tentative D call TRBD1 (5 bases). Germline V gene lookup returns CDR1 LNHNV and CDR2 YYDKDF (reference sequence). V lost 0 bases and J lost 4, with 9 bases in between. The CDR3 spans 15 residues. The CDR3 region is CATSREGRLNEKLFF. The CDR3 region has the DNA TGTGCCACCAGCAGAGAGGGACGCCTTAATGAAAAACTGTTTTTT.

The V call is TRBV6-5, the J call TRBJ2-7, with a possible D match to TRBD2 (6 bases). Trimming removed 7 bases from V and 12 bases from J, with 16 bases in between. Germline lookup yields CDR1 MNHEY and CDR2 SVGAGI. This CDR3 spans 11 amino acids. The CDR3 spells CASNDPLAAYF. The CDR3 DNA reads as TGTGCCAGCAACGACCCACTAGCAGCGTACTTC.

This clonotype was seen only a few times. In DNA, the CDR3 is TGTGCCAGCAGCCAGCAGGGGACAACTAATGAAAAACTGTTTTTT. This gives the protein CASSQQGTTNEKLFF. The J gene is TRBJ1-4, the V gene TRBV4-2; perhaps TRBD1 as D (6 bases). V was shortened by 3 bases and J by 0 bases, with 8 bases between the two germline ends. The CDR3 loop spans 15 amino acids. CDR1 LGHNA and CDR2 YNFKEQ come from the germline V gene.

The chain recombines TRBV30 with TRBJ1-6; D is uncertain. From germline, CDR1 is GTSNPN and CDR2 SVGIG (reference sequence). V lost 4 bases, J lost 8 bases, and 9 bases lay in between. This CDR3 region has 12 residues. DNA for the CDR3: TGTGCCTGGACCACCAGCTATTCACCCCTCCACTTT. This sequence encodes CAWTTSYSPLHF.

With regard to this clonotype: Relative to the germline gene, one junction end is altered; a read error may explain this. J is TRBJ1-2 and V is TRBV4-3; D remains ambiguous. This CDR3 has 16 residues. CDR1 and CDR2 from the germline V gene are LGHNA and YSLEER. CDR3 amino acids: CASSQVLMGSGYGHTF. The CDR3 DNA reads TGCGCCAGCAGCCAAGTCCTCATGGGGAGCGGCTATGGCCACACCTTC.

The rearrangement uses TRBV6-6 and TRBJ2-1; D is ambiguous. Germline V gives CDR1 MNHNY, CDR2 SVGAGI (reference sequence). The CDR3 spans 13 residues. V was shortened by 8 bases and J by 2 bases, with 10 bases between the two germline ends. The CDR3 region is CASYSPPYNEQFF. The DNA of the CDR3 is TGTGCCAGCTACAGTCCACCCTACAATGAGCAGTTCTTC.

Points on this clonotype: An end of the junction differs from the germline gene, which may be a read error. The rearrangement uses TRBV27 and TRBJ1-4; no firm D call. The germline V gene has CDR1 MNHEY and CDR2 SMNVEV (reference sequence). This CDR3 is 12 amino acids long. DNA for the CDR3: TGTGCCAGCAGTTCCCAGAATGAAAAGCTGTTTTTT. It is translated as CASSSQNEKLFF.

This chain connects TRBV29-1 to TRBJ2-3; weak D call: TRBD1 (6 bases). The V and J ends lost 0 bases and 3 bases respectively, with 13 bases between them. CDR1 and CDR2 from the germline V gene are SQVTM and ANQGSEA. This CDR3 comprises 15 residues. The CDR3 DNA sequence: TGCAGCGTTGAAGAGAGACAGGCGATAACAGATACGCAGTATTTT. Amino acids: CSVEERQAITDTQYF.

V and J are TRBV5-1 and TRBJ1-2, with D hard to call. Trimming left V 0 bases short and J 3 bases short, with 9 bases between. This CDR3 has 14 amino acids. Germline V gene data show CDR1 as SGHRS and CDR2 as YFSETQ. CDR3 loop: CASSLDSHDYGYTF. CDR3 sequence (DNA): TGCGCCAGCAGCTTGGACAGTCATGACTATGGCTACACCTTC. Complete variable domain (other parts from reference TRBV5-1 and TRBJ1-2): KAGVTQTPRYLIKTRGQQVTLSCSPISGHRSVSWYQQTPGQGLQFLFEYFSETQRNKGNFPGRFSGRQFSNSRSEMNVSTLELGDSALYLCASSLDSHDYGYTFGSGTRLTVV.

This clonotype was detected many times. The chain uses TRBV20-1 and TRBJ2-7; D not certain. Germline values: CDR1 DFQATT, CDR2 SNEGSKA (reference sequence). The CDR3 spans 12 residues. The V end was cut by 5 bases, the J end by 6 bases, with 14 bases between. Written as DNA, the CDR3 is TGCAGTGCTCTGACCAACCCCTCCGAGCAGTACTTC. It encodes CSALTNPSEQYF.

V and J are TRBV9 and TRBJ2-5; the D is unclear. The DNA end favors TRBJ2-7, so the J call may be wrong. From germline, CDR1 is SGDLS and CDR2 YYNGEE. This CDR3 is built from 14 residues. Here the CDR3 DNA reads TGTGCCAGCAGCGTAGCAGTCGGATCCGACGAGCAGTACTTC. This gives the protein CASSVAVGSDEQYF.

V and J are TRBV6-2 or TRBV6-3 and TRBJ2-3, with a possible D match to TRBD2 (6 bases). This CDR3 is built from 15 residues. Trimming stripped 6 bases from V and 4 bases from J, with 17 bases between. From germline, CDR1 is MNHEY and CDR2 SVGEGT. The CDR3 sequence is CASSYACSGPDTQYF. CDR3 in DNA: TGTGCCAGCAGCTATGCCTGCAGCGGGCCAGATACGCAGTATTTT.